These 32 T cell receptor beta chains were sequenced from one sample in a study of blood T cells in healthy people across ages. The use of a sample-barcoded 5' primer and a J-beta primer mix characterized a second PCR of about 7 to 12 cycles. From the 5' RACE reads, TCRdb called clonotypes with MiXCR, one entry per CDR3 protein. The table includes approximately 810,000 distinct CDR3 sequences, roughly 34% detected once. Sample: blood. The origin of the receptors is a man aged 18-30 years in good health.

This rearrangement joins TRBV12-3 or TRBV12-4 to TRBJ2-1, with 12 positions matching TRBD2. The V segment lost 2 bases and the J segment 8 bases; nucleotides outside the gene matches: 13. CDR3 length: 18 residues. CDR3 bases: TGTGCCAGCAGTTTATCTACCTCTAGCGGGGGGGCTGAGGATGAGCAGTTCTTC. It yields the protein CASSLSTSSGGAEDEQFF.

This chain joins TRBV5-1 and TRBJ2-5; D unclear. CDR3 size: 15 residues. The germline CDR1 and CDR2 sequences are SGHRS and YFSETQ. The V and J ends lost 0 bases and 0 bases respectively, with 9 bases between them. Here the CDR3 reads CASSLESGYQETQYF. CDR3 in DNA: TGCGCCAGCAGCTTGGAGTCGGGCTACCAAGAGACCCAGTACTTC. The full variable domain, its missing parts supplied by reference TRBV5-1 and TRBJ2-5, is KAGVTQTPRYLIKTRGQQVTLSCSPISGHRSVSWYQQTPGQGLQFLFEYFSETQRNKGNFPGRFSGRQFSNSRSEMNVSTLELGDSALYLCASSLESGYQETQYFGPGTRLLVL.

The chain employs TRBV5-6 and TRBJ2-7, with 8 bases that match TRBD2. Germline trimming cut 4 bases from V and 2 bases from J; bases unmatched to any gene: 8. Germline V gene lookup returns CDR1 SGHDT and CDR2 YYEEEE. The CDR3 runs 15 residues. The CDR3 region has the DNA TGTGCCAGCAGCCGAAACCAAGCGGGAGCCTACGAGCAGTACTTC. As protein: CASSRNQAGAYEQYF.

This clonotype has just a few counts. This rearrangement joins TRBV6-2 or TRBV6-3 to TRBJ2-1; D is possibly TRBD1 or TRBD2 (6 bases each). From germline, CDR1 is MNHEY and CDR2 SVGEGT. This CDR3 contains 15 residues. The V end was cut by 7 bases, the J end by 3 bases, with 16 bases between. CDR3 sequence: CASKGTGAIYNEQFF. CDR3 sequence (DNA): TGTGCCAGCAAGGGTACGGGGGCAATCTACAATGAGCAGTTCTTC.

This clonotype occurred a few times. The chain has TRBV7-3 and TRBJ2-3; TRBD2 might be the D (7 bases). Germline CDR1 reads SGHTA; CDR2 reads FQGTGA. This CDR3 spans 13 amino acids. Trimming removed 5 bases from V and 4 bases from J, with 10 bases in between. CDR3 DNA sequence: TGTGCCAGCAGCGGGGGGGCTGCAGATACGCAGTATTTT. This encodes CASSGGAADTQYF.

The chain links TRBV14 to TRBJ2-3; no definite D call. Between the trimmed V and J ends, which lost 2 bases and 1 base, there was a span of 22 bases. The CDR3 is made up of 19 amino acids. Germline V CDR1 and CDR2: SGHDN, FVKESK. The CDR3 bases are TGTGCCAGCAGCCAACGGTTCTCTTTCCGGCAGCCGCGCACAGATACGCAGTATTTT. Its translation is CASSQRFSFRQPRTDTQYF.

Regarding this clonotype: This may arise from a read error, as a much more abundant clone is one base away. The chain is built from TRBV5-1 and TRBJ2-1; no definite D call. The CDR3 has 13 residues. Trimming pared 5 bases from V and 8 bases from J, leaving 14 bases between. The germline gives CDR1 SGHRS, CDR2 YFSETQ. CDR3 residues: CASRSARTDEQFF. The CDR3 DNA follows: TGCGCCAGCAGATCGGCTCGGACCGATGAGCAGTTCTTC.

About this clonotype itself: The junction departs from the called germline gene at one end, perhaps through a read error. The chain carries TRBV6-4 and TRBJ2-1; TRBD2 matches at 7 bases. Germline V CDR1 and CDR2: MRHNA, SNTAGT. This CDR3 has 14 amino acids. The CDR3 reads CACSMRPGGNEQFF. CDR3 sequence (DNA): TGTGCCTGCAGTATGAGACCCGGGGGGAATGAGCAGTTCTTC.

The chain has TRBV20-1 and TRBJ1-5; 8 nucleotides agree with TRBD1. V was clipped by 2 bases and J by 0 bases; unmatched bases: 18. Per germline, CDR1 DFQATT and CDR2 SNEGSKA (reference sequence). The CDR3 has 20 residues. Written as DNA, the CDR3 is TGCAGTGCTAGACGAGATTCCAGGCGCAGGGGGCCCTATAGCAATCAGCCCCAGCATTTT. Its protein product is CSARRDSRRRGPYSNQPQHF.

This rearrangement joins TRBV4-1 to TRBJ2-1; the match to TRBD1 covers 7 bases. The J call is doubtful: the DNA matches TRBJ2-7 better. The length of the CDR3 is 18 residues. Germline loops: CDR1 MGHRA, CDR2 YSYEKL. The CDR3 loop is CASSQPPGTASSYNEQYF. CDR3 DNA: TGCGCCAGCAGCCAGCCCCCCGGGACAGCGAGCTCCTACAATGAGCAGTACTTC.

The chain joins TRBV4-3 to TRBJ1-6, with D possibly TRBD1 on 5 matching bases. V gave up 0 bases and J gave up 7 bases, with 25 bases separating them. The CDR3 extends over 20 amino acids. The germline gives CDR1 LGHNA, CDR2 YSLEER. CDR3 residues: CASSQDWGRESLFSNSPLHF. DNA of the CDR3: TGCGCCAGCAGCCAAGATTGGGGCAGGGAATCCCTATTTAGCAATTCACCCCTCCACTTT.

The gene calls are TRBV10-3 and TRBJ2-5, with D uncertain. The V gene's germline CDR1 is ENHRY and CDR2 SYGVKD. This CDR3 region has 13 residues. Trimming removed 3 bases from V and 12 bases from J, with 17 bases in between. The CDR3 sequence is CAISDGPLNAEYF. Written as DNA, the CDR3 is TGTGCCATCAGTGACGGACCCCTTAACGCTGAGTACTTC.

The CDR3, as DNA: TGCGCCAGCAGCCCGGCAGTTAACAATGAGCAGTACTTC. It is translated as CASSPAVNNEQYF. The chain uses TRBV4-3 and TRBJ2-5, with no clear D. Trimming cost V 4 bases and J 11 bases, with 17 bases left between them. CDR1 is LGHNA and CDR2 is YSLEER in the germline V gene. The CDR3 has 13 amino acids.

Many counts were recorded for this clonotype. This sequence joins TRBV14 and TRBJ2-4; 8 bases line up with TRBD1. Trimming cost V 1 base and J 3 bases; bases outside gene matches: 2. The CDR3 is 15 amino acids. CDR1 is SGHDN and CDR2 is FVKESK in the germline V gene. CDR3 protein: CASSQGGTGKNIQYF. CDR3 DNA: TGTGCCAGCAGCCAAGGAGGGACAGGCAAAAACATTCAGTACTTC.

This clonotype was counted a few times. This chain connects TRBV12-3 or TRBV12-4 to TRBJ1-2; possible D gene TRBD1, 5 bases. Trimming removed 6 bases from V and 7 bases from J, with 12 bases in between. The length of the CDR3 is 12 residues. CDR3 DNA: TGTGCCAGCAGCCGTGGGGGTCTTGGCTACACCTTC. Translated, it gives CASSRGGLGYTF.

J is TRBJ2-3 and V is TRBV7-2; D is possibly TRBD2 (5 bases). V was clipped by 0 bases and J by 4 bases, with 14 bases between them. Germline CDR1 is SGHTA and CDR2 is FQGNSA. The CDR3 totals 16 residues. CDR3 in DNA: TGTGCCAGCAGCTTAGCGGGAGTAACGTCCGCAGATACGCAGTATTTT. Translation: CASSLAGVTSADTQYF.

Written as DNA, the CDR3 is TGTGCCAGCAGCGGGCAGGGGGCTTGGGCAGATACGCAGTATTTT. Amino acid sequence: CASSGQGAWADTQYF. The V call is TRBV5-5, the J call TRBJ2-3; 8 positions match TRBD1. This CDR3 spans 15 amino acids. Germline-derived CDR1 and CDR2 are SGHKS and YYEKEE (reference sequence). V shed 4 bases and J 4 bases; nucleotides not matched to a gene: 8.

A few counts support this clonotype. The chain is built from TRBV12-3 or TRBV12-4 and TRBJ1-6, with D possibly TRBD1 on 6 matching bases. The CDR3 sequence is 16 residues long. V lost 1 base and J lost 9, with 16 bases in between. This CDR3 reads CASSLGGGASGSPLHF. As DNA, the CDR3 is TGTGCCAGCAGTTTAGGAGGGGGGGCCTCGGGTTCACCCCTCCACTTT.

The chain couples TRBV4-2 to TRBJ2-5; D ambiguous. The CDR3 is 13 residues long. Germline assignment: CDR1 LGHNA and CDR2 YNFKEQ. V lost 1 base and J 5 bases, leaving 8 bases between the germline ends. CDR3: CASSQVARETQYF. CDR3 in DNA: TGTGCCAGCAGCCAAGTTGCGAGGGAGACCCAGTACTTC.

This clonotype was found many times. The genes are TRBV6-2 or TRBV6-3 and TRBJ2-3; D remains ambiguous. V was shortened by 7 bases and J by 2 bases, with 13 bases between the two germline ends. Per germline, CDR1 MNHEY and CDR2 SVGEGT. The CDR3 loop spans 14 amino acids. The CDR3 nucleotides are TGTGCCAGCAATCAGGACCCAGACACAGATACGCAGTATTTT. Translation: CASNQDPDTDTQYF.

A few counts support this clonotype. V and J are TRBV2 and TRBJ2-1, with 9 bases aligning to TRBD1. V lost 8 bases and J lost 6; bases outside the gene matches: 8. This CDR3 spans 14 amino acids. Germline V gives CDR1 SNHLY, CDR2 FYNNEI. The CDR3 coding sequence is TGTGCCAGCCGGGACAGGGTCCTATCCAATGAGCAGTTCTTC. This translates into CASRDRVLSNEQFF. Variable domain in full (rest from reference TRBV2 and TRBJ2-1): EPEVTQTPSHQVTQMGQEVILRCVPISNHLYFYWYRQILGQKVEFLVSFYNNEISEKSEIFDDQFSVERPDGSNFTLKIRSTKLEDSAMYFCASRDRVLSNEQFFGPGTRLTVL.

The CDR3 DNA reads as TGCAGTGCTGGGACAGGTGTCGTGTACGAGCAGTACTTC. It encodes CSAGTGVVYEQYF. J is TRBJ2-7 and V is TRBV20-1, with 8 bases identical to TRBD1. Germline CDR1 is DFQATT and CDR2 is SNEGSKA (reference sequence). The CDR3 has 13 amino acids. With V trimmed by 5 bases and J by 4 bases, 7 bases remained unmatched.

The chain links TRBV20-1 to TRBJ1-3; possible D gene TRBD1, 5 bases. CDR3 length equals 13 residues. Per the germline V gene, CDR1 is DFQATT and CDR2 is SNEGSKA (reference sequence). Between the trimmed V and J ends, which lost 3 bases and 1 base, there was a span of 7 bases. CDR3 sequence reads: CSASKGSGNTIYF. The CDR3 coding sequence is TGCAGTGCTAGTAAGGGGTCTGGAAACACCATATATTTT.

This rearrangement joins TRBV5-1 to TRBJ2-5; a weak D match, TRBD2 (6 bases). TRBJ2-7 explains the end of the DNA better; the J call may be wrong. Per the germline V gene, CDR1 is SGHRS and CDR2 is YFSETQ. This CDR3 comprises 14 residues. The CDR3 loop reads CASSPLAQGGEQYF. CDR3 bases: TGCGCCAGCAGCCCCCTCGCCCAGGGAGGCGAGCAGTACTTC.

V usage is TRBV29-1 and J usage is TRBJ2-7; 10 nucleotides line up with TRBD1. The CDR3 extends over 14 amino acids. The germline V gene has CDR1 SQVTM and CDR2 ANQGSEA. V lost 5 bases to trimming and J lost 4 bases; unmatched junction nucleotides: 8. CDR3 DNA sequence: TGCAGCGTTATTTATGGACAGGGGGGGTACGAGCAGTACTTC. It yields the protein CSVIYGQGGYEQYF.

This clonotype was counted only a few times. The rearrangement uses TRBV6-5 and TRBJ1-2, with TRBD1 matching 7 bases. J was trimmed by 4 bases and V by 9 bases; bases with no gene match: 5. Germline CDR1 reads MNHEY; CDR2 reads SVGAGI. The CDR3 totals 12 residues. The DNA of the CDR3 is TGTGCCAGTGGGGACAGTAGCTATGGCTACACCTTC. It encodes CASGDSSYGYTF.

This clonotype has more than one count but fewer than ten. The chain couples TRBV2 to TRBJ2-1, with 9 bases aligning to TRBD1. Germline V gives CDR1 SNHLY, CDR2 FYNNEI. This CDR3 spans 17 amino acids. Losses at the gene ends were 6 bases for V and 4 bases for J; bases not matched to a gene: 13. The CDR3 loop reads CASRRPEGQGPYNEQFF. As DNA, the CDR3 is TGTGCCAGCAGGAGACCTGAGGGACAGGGCCCTTACAATGAGCAGTTCTTC.

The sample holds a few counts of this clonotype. The CDR3 reads CASSLSGTSGGSSYNEQFF. The CDR3 coding sequence is TGTGCCAGCAGCTTGTCCGGGACTAGCGGGGGAAGCTCCTACAATGAGCAGTTCTTC. The rearrangement links TRBV5-6 to TRBJ2-1; the match to TRBD2 covers 14 bases. The CDR3 is 19 amino acids. In germline, CDR1 is SGHDT, CDR2 YYEEEE. V dropped 1 base and J dropped 0; count of bases not matched to a gene: 6.

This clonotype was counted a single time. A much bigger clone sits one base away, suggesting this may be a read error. CDR3 nucleotides: TGCGCCAGCAGCCAAGATACGGCTAGCGGCGCAGATACGCAGTATTTT. It codes for CASSQDTASGADTQYF. The chain uses TRBV4-3 and TRBJ2-3; TRBD2 matches 7 bases. Germline values: CDR1 LGHNA, CDR2 YSLEER. The length of the CDR3 is 16 residues. The V gene end was trimmed by 0 bases and the J gene end by 4 bases; junction bases not matched to a gene: 7.

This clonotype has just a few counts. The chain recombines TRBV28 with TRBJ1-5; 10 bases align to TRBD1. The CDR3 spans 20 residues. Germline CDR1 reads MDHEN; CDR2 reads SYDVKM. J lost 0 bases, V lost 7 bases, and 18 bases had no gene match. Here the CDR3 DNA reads TGTGCCAGCACCCAACCCCTGGGGACAGGGGTATTTGGTAGCAATCAGCCCCAGCATTTT. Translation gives CASTQPLGTGVFGSNQPQHF. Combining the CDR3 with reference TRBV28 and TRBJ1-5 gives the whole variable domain DVKVTQSSRYLVKRTGEKVFLECVQDMDHENMFWYRQDPGLGLRLIYFSYDVKMKEKGDIPEGYSVSREKKERFSLILESASTNQTSMYLCASTQPLGTGVFGSNQPQHFGDGTRLSIL.

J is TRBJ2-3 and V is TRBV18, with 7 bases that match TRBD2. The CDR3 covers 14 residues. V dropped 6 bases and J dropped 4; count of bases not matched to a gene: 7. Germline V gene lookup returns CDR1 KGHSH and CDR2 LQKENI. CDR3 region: CASSLGREADTQYF. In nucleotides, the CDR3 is TGTGCCAGCTCTCTTGGACGGGAGGCAGATACGCAGTATTTT.

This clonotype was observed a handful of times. CDR3 DNA: TGTGCCAGCAGCCACGGACAGGGGCCCTCCTACGAGCAGTACTTC. It translates to CASSHGQGPSYEQYF. The chain is built from TRBV3-1 and TRBJ2-7; 9 nucleotides match TRBD1. Germline V gene data show CDR1 as LGHDT and CDR2 as YNNKEL (reference sequence). The CDR3 covers 15 residues. The J segment lost 0 bases and the V segment lost 3 bases, leaving 3 bases of the junction unmatched.